These 5 T cell receptor beta chains originate from one sample sequenced in a study of T cells after yellow fever vaccination (dated by TCRdb to about 2019). The treatment or condition label here, explained by the study, means: live attenuated yellow fever vaccine strain. To prepare the library, 5' RACE was applied. The sequencing machine was an Illumina NovaSeq 6000. TCRdb applied fastp at Q25 and MiXCR to the public reads, then kept only in-frame beta chains. Identical CDR3 proteins give one entry, which carries the most common genes and DNA. This sample is represented by 300,000 or so distinct CDR3 sequences; almost 4% of them were singletons. The ten largest clonotypes hold about 24% of the sample. Sample: PBMCs, taken 5 days after the yellow fever booster vaccination. These receptors all stem from a man younger than 35 who received the YFV17D yellow fever vaccine.

The chain carries TRBV11-3 and TRBJ1-3; D is possibly TRBD1 (5 bases). The V gene lost 5 bases and the J gene lost 5 bases, with 10 bases spanning the gap. The germline V gene has CDR1 SGHNT and CDR2 YENEEA. CDR3 length: 13 residues. The DNA of the CDR3 is TGTGCCAGCAGCAAGGGACCTAGAAACACCATATATTTT. This codes for CASSKGPRNTIYF.

This clonotype was counted many times. This rearrangement joins TRBV7-2 to TRBJ1-6; D perhaps matches TRBD1 (6 bases). This CDR3 spans 16 amino acids. Trimming cost V 4 bases and J 7 bases, with 17 bases left between them. Germline CDR1 is SGHTA and CDR2 is FQGNSA. The CDR3 bases are TGTGCCAGCAGCTCACCCGCGCAGGGGAGAAATTCACCCCTCCACTTT. Its protein is CASSSPAQGRNSPLHF.

In its sample, this clonotype was seen a few times. The V call is TRBV5-1, the J call TRBJ2-3, with D maybe TRBD2 (6 bases). The CDR3 covers 15 residues. Germline V gene sequence: CDR1 SGHRS, CDR2 YFSETQ. V dropped 3 bases and J dropped 2 bases, with 13 bases sitting between them. The CDR3 sequence: CASSWQRASTDTQYF. The CDR3 region has the DNA TGCGCCAGCAGCTGGCAGCGGGCCTCCACAGATACGCAGTATTTT.

As for this clonotype: This may stem from a read error, because a much larger clone lies one nucleotide away. V and J are TRBV10-3 and TRBJ2-3; D uncertain. The CDR3 covers 13 residues. Germline V gives CDR1 ENHRY, CDR2 SYGVKD. DNA for the CDR3: TGTGCCATCAGCCCTCCCAACACAGATAGGCAGTATTTT. The encoded protein is CAISPPNTDRQYF.

The V gene is TRBV3-1, the J gene TRBJ2-5; 7 positions match TRBD1. The CDR3 spans 15 residues. Unmatched junction bases numbered 6, after V lost 2 bases and J lost 3 bases. The germline gives CDR1 LGHDT, CDR2 YNNKEL (reference sequence). In DNA, the CDR3 is TGTGCCAGCAGCCAACCGTCGGGACAGAAAGAGACCCAGTACTTC. This codes for CASSQPSGQKETQYF.